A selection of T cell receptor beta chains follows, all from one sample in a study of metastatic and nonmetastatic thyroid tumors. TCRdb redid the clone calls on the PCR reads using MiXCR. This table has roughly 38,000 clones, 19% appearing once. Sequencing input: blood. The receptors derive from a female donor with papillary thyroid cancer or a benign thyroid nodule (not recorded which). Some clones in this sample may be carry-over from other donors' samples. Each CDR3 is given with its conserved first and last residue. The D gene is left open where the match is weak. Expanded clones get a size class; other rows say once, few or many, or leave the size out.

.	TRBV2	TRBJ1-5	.	CASRVKGAGNQPQHF	TGTGCCAGCAGAGTGAAAGGGGCGGGGAATCAGCCCCAGCATTTT
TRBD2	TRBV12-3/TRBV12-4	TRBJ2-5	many	CASSLGGRRTSGSQETQYF	TGTGCCAGCAGTTTGGGGGGAAGGCGGACTAGCGGGAGTCAGGAGACCCAGTACTTC
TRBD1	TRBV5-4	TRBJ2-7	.	CASSGPGQDAYEQYF	TGTGCCAGCAGCGGGCCGGGACAGGACGCCTACGAGCAGTACTTC
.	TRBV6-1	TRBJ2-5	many	CASSEGLGLGQETQYF	TGTGCCAGCAGTGAAGGGTTAGGGTTGGGCCAAGAGACCCAGTACTTC
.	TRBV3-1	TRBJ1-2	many	CASSPYRAVVYGYTF	TGTGCCAGCAGCCCCTACCGAGCCGTCGTCTATGGCTACACCTTC
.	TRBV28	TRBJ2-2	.	CASSWALNTLELFF	TGTGCCAGCAGTTGGGCGCTGAACACCTTGGAGCTGTTTTTT
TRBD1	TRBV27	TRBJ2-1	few	CASIGQGPNEQFF	TGTGCCAGCATAGGACAGGGGCCCAATGAGCAGTTCTTC
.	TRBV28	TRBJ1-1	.	CAGSSVPEVTEAFF	TGTGCCGGCAGTTCCGTCCCGGAGGTCACTGAAGCTTTCTTT
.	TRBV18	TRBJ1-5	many	CASSPSMQSNQPQHF	TGTGCCAGCTCACCAAGTATGCAGTCGAATCAGCCCCAGCATTTT
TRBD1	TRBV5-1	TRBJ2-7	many	CASSLGRQGAHEQYF	TGCGCCAGCAGCTTGGGAAGGCAGGGGGCCCACGAGCAGTACTTC
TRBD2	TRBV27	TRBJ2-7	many	CASSPEGLAGGYEQYF	TGTGCCAGCAGCCCCGAGGGACTAGCGGGCGGCTACGAGCAGTACTTC
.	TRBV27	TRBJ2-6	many	CASSPRISGANVLTF	TGTGCCAGCAGTCCCAGAATCTCTGGGGCCAACGTCCTGACTTTC
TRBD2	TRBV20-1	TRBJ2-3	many	CSAGTRRTDTQYF	TGCAGCGCCGGGACTAGGCGAACAGATACGCAGTATTTT
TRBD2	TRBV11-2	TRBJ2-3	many	CASSSSGTSGMKGTQYF	TGTGCCAGCAGCTCGTCTGGGACTAGCGGGATGAAGGGTACGCAGTATTTT
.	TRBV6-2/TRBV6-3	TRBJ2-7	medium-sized	CASSDTGGYRNYEQYF	TGTGCCAGCAGCGATACCGGGGGCTACAGGAACTACGAGCAGTACTTC
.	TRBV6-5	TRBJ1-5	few	CASSSGFYQPQHF	TGTGCTAGCAGTTCCGGTTTTTATCAGCCCCAGCATTTT
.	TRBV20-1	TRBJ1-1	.	CSAHRTGWIEAFF	TGCAGTGCCCACCGTACAGGGTGGATTGAAGCTTTCTTT
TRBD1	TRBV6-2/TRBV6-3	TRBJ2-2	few	CASSRGFTGGRGTGELFF	TGTGCCAGCAGTAGGGGTTTTACAGGGGGGCGAGGCACCGGGGAGCTGTTTTTT
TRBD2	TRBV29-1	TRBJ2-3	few	CSVAGTSARTDTQYF	TGCAGCGTCGCCGGGACTAGCGCTAGAACAGATACGCAGTACTTT
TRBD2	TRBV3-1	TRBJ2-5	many	CASSQGLAGETQYF	TGTGCCAGCAGCCAAGGACTAGCGGGAGAGACCCAGTACTTC
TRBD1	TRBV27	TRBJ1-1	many	CASSPQGQGGTEAFF	TGTGCCAGCAGTCCACAGGGACAGGGGGGCACTGAAGCTTTCTTT
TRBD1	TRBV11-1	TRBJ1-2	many	CASSRQGQGAFYGYTF	TGTGCCAGCAGCCGACAGGGACAGGGGGCGTTCTATGGCTACACCTTC
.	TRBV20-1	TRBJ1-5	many	CSARGGNNNQPQHF	TGCAGTGCTAGGGGCGGGAACAACAATCAGCCCCAGCATTTT
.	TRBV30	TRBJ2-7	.	CAWSTGGGGYEQYF	TGTGCCTGGAGTACTGGAGGAGGAGGCTACGAGCAGTACTTC
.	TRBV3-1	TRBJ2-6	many	CASSYSFSGANVLTF	TGTGCCAGCAGCTACAGCTTCTCTGGGGCCAACGTCCTGACTTTC
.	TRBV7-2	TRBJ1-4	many	CASSLAGRNDEKLFF	TGTGCCAGCAGCTTAGCAGGCAGGAACGATGAAAAACTGTTTTTT
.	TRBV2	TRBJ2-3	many	CASSRLGGPPDTQYF	TGTGCCAGCAGTAGACTAGGCGGCCCCCCAGATACGCAGTATTTT
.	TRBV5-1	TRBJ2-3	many	CASSLLGPAGDTQYF	TGCGCCAGCAGCTTGCTAGGGCCTGCAGGAGATACGCAGTATTTT
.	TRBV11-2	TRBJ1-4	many	CASSLVSRNEKLFF	TGTGCCAGCAGCTTAGTGTCTAGGAATGAAAAACTGTTTTTT
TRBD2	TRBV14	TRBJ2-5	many	CASSQTTGTSGQETQYF	TGTGCCAGCAGCCAAACCACCGGGACTAGCGGCCAAGAGACCCAGTACTTC
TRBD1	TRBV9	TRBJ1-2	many	CASSGTGGYNYGYTF	TGTGCCAGCAGCGGGACAGGGGGTTATAACTATGGCTACACCTTC
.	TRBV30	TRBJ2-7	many	CAWTFRGGEQYF	TGTGCCTGGACGTTCAGGGGGGGCGAGCAGTACTTC
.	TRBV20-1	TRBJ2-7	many	CSARRQVLYEQYF	TGCAGTGCTAGAAGACAGGTCCTCTACGAGCAGTACTTC